This TCR beta chain was sequenced in a study of T cell responses to AZD1222 COVID-19 vaccine. Regarding the study as a whole: Increases in Spike-specific TCR breadth and depth were seen after two AZD1222 doses. Just six people given AZD1222 tested seropositive at baseline.

The table came from immunoSEQ multiplex PCR; TCRdb's copy has only in-frame clones and leaves some out. Here the sample spans over 100,000 clones, approximately 91% being singletons. As concerns this clone: As yet, its antigen is unknown.

V was pared by 0 bases and J by 7 bases, with 7 bases between. CDR1 is MNHEY, CDR2 SMNVEV, per germline (reference sequence). This CDR3 has 13 residues. J is TRBJ2-1 and V is TRBV27; D unclear. The sequence derives from an adult in good health. The sample in question was peripheral blood, obtained on day 0 of AZD1222 vaccination. The CDR3 sequence: CASSLSYGNEQFF. CDR3 nucleotide sequence: TGTGCCAGCAGTTTATCGTATGGAAATGAGCAGTTCTTC.